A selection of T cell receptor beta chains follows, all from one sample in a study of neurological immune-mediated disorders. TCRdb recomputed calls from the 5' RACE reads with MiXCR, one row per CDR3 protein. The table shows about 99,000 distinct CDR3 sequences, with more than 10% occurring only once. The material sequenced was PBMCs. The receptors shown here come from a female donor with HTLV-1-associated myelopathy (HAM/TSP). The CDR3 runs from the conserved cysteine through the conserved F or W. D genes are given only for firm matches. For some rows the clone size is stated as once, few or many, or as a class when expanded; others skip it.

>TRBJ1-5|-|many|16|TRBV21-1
TGTGCCAGCAGCCGCGAAAGACCGGTAAGCAATCAGCCCCAGCATTTT
CASSRERPVSNQPQHF
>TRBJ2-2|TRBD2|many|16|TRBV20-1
TGCAGTGCTCCCGAAGCCGGGGGGGCGGACACCGGGGAGCTGTTTTTT
CSAPEAGGADTGELFF
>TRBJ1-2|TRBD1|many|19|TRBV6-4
TGTGCCAGCAGTGATACTAACAAGGACAGGGTAACCGCTAACTATGGCTACACCTTC
CASSDTNKDRVTANYGYTF
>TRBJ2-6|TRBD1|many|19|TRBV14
TGTGCCAGCAGCCCCGGGACAGGGGGCTCATTTCCTGGGGCCAACGTCCTGACTTTC
CASSPGTGGSFPGANVLTF
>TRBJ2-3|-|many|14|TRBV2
TGTGCCAGCAGTTCCAGCCTCGCCGCCGATACGCAGTATTTT
CASSSSLAADTQYF
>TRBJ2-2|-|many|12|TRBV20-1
TGCAGTGCTAGTAGGGGTCCCGGGGAGCTGTTTTTT
CSASRGPGELFF
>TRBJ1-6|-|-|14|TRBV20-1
TGCAGTGCTAGATCCGGAGACACTTATTCACCCCTCCACTTT
CSARSGDTYSPLHF
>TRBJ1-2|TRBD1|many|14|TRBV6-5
TGTGCCAGCAGTTACTCCGGAGGGACAGCGGGCTACACCTTC
CASSYSGGTAGYTF
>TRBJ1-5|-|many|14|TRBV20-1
TGCAGTGCTCGAGGACGTCTTAGCAATCAGCCCCAGCATTTT
CSARGRLSNQPQHF
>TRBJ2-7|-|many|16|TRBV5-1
TGCGCCAGCAGCTTGTTGTCCGTGGGGGTCACCTACGAGCAGTACTTC
CASSLLSVGVTYEQYF
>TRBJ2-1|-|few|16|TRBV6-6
TGTGCCAGCTTAGGACCGTCGACGAGCTCCTACAATGAGCAGTTCTTC
CASLGPSTSSYNEQFF
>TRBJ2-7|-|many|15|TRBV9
TGTGCCAGCAGCCCGACTGGACAGAACACCTACGAGCAGTACTTC
CASSPTGQNTYEQYF
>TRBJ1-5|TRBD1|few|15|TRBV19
TGTGCCAGTAGTCAAGACAGGGGAGGCAATCAGCCCCAGCATTTT
CASSQDRGGNQPQHF
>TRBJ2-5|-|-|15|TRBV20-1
TGCAGTGCTAAAAAGGGGGGGGCCGATTCGGAGACCCAGTACTTC
CSAKKGGADSETQYF
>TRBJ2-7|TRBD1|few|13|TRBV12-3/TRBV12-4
TGTGCCAGCAGTTTGAAGGGGGCGGACGAGCAGTACTTC
CASSLKGADEQYF
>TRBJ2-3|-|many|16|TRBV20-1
TGCAGTGCCTCCCCCCAAGGGGGATCTTCCACAGATACGCAGTATTTT
CSASPQGGSSTDTQYF
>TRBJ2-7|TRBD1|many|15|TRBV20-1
TGCAGTGCTAGGCTTACGGGACAGGGGGCTTACGAGCAGTACTTC
CSARLTGQGAYEQYF
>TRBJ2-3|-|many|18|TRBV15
TGTGCTACCAGCAGAGATTGGAGTGTGGCAGGGGGCACAGATACGCAGTATTTT
CATSRDWSVAGGTDTQYF
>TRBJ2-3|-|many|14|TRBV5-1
TGCGCCAGCAGATATGACAGTAGCACAGATACGCAGTATTTT
CASRYDSSTDTQYF
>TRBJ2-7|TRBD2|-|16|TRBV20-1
TGCAGTGCTAGAGATCCCTCAGGTGACCGGGGGGAGGAGCAGTACTTC
CSARDPSGDRGEEQYF
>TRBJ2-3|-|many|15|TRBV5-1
TGCGCCAGCACCTTCGGGAGCGGGAGCACAGATACGCAGTATTTT
CASTFGSGSTDTQYF
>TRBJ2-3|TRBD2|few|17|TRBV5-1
TGCGCCAGCAGCTTCTCCTCTAGCGGGGGCAGCACAGATACGCAGTATTTT
CASSFSSSGGSTDTQYF
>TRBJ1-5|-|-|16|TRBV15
TGTGCCACCAGCAGCTTGTCAGGGGCTGGCAATCAGCCCCAGCATTTT
CATSSLSGAGNQPQHF
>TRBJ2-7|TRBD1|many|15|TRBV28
TGTGCCAGCCCTCCTACCGGACAGGGGGCGGGGGAGCAGTACTTC
CASPPTGQGAGEQYF
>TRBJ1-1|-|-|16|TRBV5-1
TGCGCCAGCAGCCCTGGAGGGAATAGCTTGAACACTAAAGCTTTCTTT
CASSPGGNSLNTKAFF
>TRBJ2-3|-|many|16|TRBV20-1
TGCAGTGCTAGTAAGGGGGGGGACGGCGGGCAAGATACGCAGTATTTT
CSASKGGDGGQDTQYF
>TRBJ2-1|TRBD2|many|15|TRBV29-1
TGCAGCGTTGAAGGTCCGGGGGGGACCTACAATGAGCAGTTCTTC
CSVEGPGGTYNEQFF
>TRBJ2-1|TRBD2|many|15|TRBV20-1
TGCAGTGCTAGACCTCTGGCGGGGGGGTACAATGAGCAGTTCTTC
CSARPLAGGYNEQFF
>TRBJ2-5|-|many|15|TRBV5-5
TGTGCCAGCAGCTTGGCCCCTAGCACGCAAGAGACCCAGTACTTC
CASSLAPSTQETQYF
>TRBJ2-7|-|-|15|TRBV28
TGTGCCAGCAGTTTAATATGGGCGGTCGTGTACGAGCAGTACTTC
CASSLIWAVVYEQYF
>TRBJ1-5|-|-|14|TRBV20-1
TGCAGTGCTAGCCCCAGGGGAGGGAGGCAGCCCCAGCATTTT
CSASPRGGRQPQHF
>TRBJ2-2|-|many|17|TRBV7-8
TGTGCCGCCTCTCCCCGGGGGGCCCAGATGAACACCGGGGAGCTGTTTTTT
CAASPRGAQMNTGELFF